Each of the 2 T cell receptor beta chains below was sequenced from the same sample in a study of cytomegalovirus exposure and HLA in healthy donors. Primers: 60 Vbeta forward and 13 Jbeta reverse. Here immunoSEQ multiplex PCR was the method, and the copy in TCRdb shows in-frame clones only, minus some. The sample holds about 130,000 clones, 60% to 85% seen once. Material: PBMCs. The source of these receptors is a middle-aged woman in good health and CMV-seronegative.

This clone was recorded only once. The chain employs TRBV6-6 and TRBJ1-2; D possibly corresponds to TRBD1 (5 bases). V lost 6 bases, J lost 6 bases, and 14 bases lay in between. The CDR3 is 13 amino acids. The germline V gene has CDR1 MNHNY and CDR2 SVGAGI (reference sequence). CDR3 amino acids: CASRKIGEDGYTF. CDR3 sequence (DNA): TGTGCCAGCAGAAAAATAGGGGAAGATGGCTACACCTTC.

This clone has a single count. The J gene is TRBJ1-4, the V gene TRBV27; D uncertain. V was shortened by 0 bases and J by 3 bases, with 14 bases between the two germline ends. The CDR3 extends over 17 amino acids. Germline values: CDR1 MNHEY, CDR2 SMNVEV (reference sequence). The CDR3 DNA is TGTGCCAGCAGTTTATCGTTATCAGGAAGCTCTAATGAAAAACTGTTTTTT. Translating it yields CASSLSLSGSSNEKLFF. Based on the CDR3 plus reference TRBV27 and TRBJ1-4, the full variable domain is EAQVTQNPRYLITVTGKKLTVTCSQNMNHEYMSWYRQDPGLGLRQIYYSMNVEVTDKGDVPEGYKVSRKEKRNFPLILESPSPNQTSLYFCASSLSLSGSSNEKLFFGSGTQLSVL.